This TCR beta chain stems from a study of blood T cell repertoires in COVID-19. Background on the study: Samples taken during acute and convalescent COVID-19 were collected in the United States, Italy and Spain. The cDNA or gDNA used as material had been derived from T cells, B-cell-depleted T cells, or PBMCs.

Per germline, CDR1 LGHDT and CDR2 YNNKEL (reference sequence). This CDR3 has 12 residues. Trimming took 3 bases from V and 3 from J, leaving 6 bases between them. As processed by the authors: For nucleated cells, counts were estimated from reference gene primer amplification. The table came from immunoSEQ multiplex PCR; TCRdb's copy has only in-frame clones and leaves some out. V, J and clone size are taken as reported in that table, and D and trimming were inferred from the DNA itself. The sample records hundreds of thousands of clones, roughly 80% being singletons. This clone was seen a few times. The chain employs TRBV3-1 (or the pseudogene TRBV3-2) and TRBJ2-7, with a weak D call TRBD2 (5 bases). Sequences were obtained from peripheral blood. The clonotype comes from an elderly man with acute or convalescent COVID-19. CDR3 nucleotide sequence: TGTGCCAGCAGCCATGAGGGCTACGAGCAGTACTTC. Translation gives CASSHEGYEQYF.